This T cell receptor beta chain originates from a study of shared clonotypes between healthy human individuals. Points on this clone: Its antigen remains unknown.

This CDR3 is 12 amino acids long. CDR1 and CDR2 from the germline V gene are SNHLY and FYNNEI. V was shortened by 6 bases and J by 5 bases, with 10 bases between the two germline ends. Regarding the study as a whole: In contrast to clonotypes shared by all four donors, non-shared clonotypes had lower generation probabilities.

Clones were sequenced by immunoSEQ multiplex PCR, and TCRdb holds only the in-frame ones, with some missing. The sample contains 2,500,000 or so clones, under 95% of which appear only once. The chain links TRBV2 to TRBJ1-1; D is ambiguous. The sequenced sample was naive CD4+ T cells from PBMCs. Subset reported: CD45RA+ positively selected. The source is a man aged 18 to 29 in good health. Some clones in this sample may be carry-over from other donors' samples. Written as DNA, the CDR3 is TGTGCCAGCAGGGGCATTGCGACTGAAGCTTTCTTT. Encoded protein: CASRGIATEAFF.